These T cell receptor beta chains were read from a single sample in a study of T cell repertoires in cytomegalovirus infection. These receptors have no identified antigens. One entry per CDR3 protein, called by TCRdb with MiXCR from the reads. The sample includes about 700,000 distinct CDR3 sequences, around 32% of them seen just once. The sequencing here drew on cultured PBMCs, taken from culture after CMV antigen stimulation. The receptor source for this set is a human donor in good health (CMV status not recorded). Some clones in this sample may be carry-over from other donors' samples. CDR3s include the opening cysteine and the closing phenylalanine or tryptophan. Each record gives: D gene, J gene, clone size, V gene, CDR3 protein, CDR3 DNA. A D gene is named only where the DNA matches it firmly. Not every row has a clone size; where given, it reads once, few, many or a size class.

d_gene: -
j_gene: TRBJ2-7
abundance: -
v_gene: TRBV7-2
CDR3aa: CASSLAVGSMYEQYF
CDR3nt: TGTGCCAGCAGCTTAGCGGTCGGGAGTATGTACGAGCAGTACTTC

d_gene: TRBD2
j_gene: TRBJ2-1
abundance: -
v_gene: TRBV10-3
CDR3aa: CAISESGGGQFF
CDR3nt: TGTGCCATCAGTGAGTCAGGCGGGGGGCAGTTCTTC

d_gene: TRBD1
j_gene: TRBJ1-2
abundance: -
v_gene: TRBV3-1
CDR3aa: CASSQTPGQIYGYTF
CDR3nt: TGTGCCAGCAGCCAAACACCGGGACAGATTTATGGCTACACCTTC

d_gene: TRBD2
j_gene: TRBJ2-1
abundance: many
v_gene: TRBV7-2
CDR3aa: CASSSRELAGYNEQFF
CDR3nt: TGTGCCAGCAGCTCCCGAGAACTAGCGGGGTACAATGAGCAGTTCTTC

d_gene: -
j_gene: TRBJ1-2
abundance: -
v_gene: TRBV6-6
CDR3aa: CASSFRAETGGYTF
CDR3nt: TGTGCCAGCAGTTTCCGGGCCGAGACTGGGGGCTACACCTTC

d_gene: TRBD2
j_gene: TRBJ2-7
abundance: -
v_gene: TRBV5-5
CDR3aa: CASSLSLAGYNEQYF
CDR3nt: TGTGCCAGCAGCCTCTCACTAGCGGGGTATAACGAGCAGTACTTC

d_gene: -
j_gene: TRBJ1-6
abundance: -
v_gene: TRBV4-2
CDR3aa: CASSQDFLRDSPLHF
CDR3nt: TGTGCCAGCAGCCAAGACTTCTTGAGGGATTCACCCCTCCACTTT

d_gene: -
j_gene: TRBJ1-6
abundance: few
v_gene: TRBV7-8
CDR3aa: CASSFGEGGSPLHF
CDR3nt: TGTGCCAGCAGCTTCGGTGAGGGGGGTTCACCCCTCCACTTT

d_gene: -
j_gene: TRBJ1-5
abundance: few
v_gene: TRBV18
CDR3aa: CASSPTTGYQPQHF
CDR3nt: TGTGCCAGCTCCCCTACGACAGGATATCAGCCCCAGCATTTT

d_gene: TRBD2
j_gene: TRBJ2-3
abundance: few
v_gene: TRBV6-1
CDR3aa: CASSHGLAGITDTQYF
CDR3nt: TGTGCCAGCAGTCATGGACTAGCGGGGATCACAGATACGCAGTATTTT

d_gene: -
j_gene: TRBJ2-1
abundance: once
v_gene: TRBV6-2/TRBV6-3
CDR3aa: CASMERRREQFF
CDR3nt: TGTGCCAGCATGGAGCGGAGGAGAGAGCAGTTCTTC

d_gene: -
j_gene: TRBJ2-5
abundance: -
v_gene: TRBV5-1
CDR3aa: CASSGGIVQETQYF
CDR3nt: TGCGCCAGCAGCGGCGGGATCGTCCAAGAGACCCAGTACTTC

d_gene: -
j_gene: TRBJ1-5
abundance: -
v_gene: TRBV28
CDR3aa: CASSSQPQHF
CDR3nt: TGTGCCAGCAGTTCACAGCCCCAGCATTTT

d_gene: -
j_gene: TRBJ2-1
abundance: few
v_gene: TRBV7-8
CDR3aa: CASSLARGSTDRFF
CDR3nt: TGTGCCAGCAGCTTAGCGCGAGGTAGTACAGATCGGTTCTTC

d_gene: TRBD2
j_gene: TRBJ2-2
abundance: -
v_gene: TRBV19
CDR3aa: CASSLTSGSAGELFF
CDR3nt: TGTGCCAGTAGCTTGACTAGCGGGAGTGCCGGGGAGCTGTTTTTT

d_gene: -
j_gene: TRBJ1-5
abundance: -
v_gene: TRBV11-2
CDR3aa: CASSVNRAGRPQHF
CDR3nt: TGTGCCAGCAGCGTCAACCGCGCCGGTCGGCCCCAGCATTTT

d_gene: -
j_gene: TRBJ2-3
abundance: -
v_gene: TRBV7-9
CDR3aa: CASSPESEPDTQYF
CDR3nt: TGTGCCAGCAGTCCAGAGTCAGAGCCAGATACGCAGTATTTT